The rows below give T cell receptor beta chains drawn from one sample of a study of sequential checkpoint blockade in melanoma. The protocol was immunoSEQ multiplex PCR, while the TCRdb copy is restricted to in-frame clones and leaves out a portion. Here the sample spans around 12,000 clones, over 70% being singletons. The material was CD8+ T cells sorted from blood (inferred from file names), obtained from a patient given nivolumab and ipilimumab in sequence. The receptors shown here come from a human donor with melanoma. CDR3s include the opening cysteine and the closing phenylalanine or tryptophan. Fields, in order: clone size, J gene, V gene, CDR3 protein. Clone size appears in some rows only: once, few, many, or a class for an expanded clone.

>NA|TRBJ1-5|TRBV12-5
CASGLVLGQDTQNQPQHF
>once|TRBJ2-3|TRBV13
CASSATSEDTDTQYF
>NA|TRBJ2-7|TRBV19
CASSIVPTGLHEQYF
>NA|TRBJ1-3|TRBV6-4
CASSDRGLEGNTIYF
>NA|TRBJ2-3|TRBV12-2
CASRLGGTATDTQYF
>NA|TRBJ1-1|TRBV19
CASSPSGYLNTEAFF
>NA|TRBJ2-5|TRBV7-5
CARSSPAGEETQYF
>NA|TRBJ1-4|TRBV6-6
CASSYSYRDVGEKLFF
>NA|TRBJ2-3|TRBV5-4
CASSSLGGATDTQYF
>few|TRBJ1-1|TRBV7-9
CASSLGGAEAFF
>NA|TRBJ1-5|TRBV5-1
CASSLGGGMNQPQHF
>NA|TRBJ1-1|TRBV6-1
CASTNRWANTEAFF
>NA|TRBJ1-1|TRBV7-9
CASSSPLGHGTEAFF
>NA|TRBJ1-1|TRBV29-1
CSVDRGPEAFF